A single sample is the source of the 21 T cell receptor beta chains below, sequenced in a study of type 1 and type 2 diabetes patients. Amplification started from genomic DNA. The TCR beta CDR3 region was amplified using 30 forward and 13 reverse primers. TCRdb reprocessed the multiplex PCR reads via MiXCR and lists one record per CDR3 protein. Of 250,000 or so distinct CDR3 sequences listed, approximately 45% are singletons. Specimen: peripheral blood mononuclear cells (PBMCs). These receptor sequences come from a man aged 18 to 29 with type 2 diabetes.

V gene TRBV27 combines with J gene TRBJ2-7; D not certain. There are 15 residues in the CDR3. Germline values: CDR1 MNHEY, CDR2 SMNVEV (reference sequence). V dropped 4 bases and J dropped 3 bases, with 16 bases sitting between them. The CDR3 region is CASSSDPPNSYEQYF. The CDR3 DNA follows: TGTGCCAGCAGTTCGGACCCACCTAATAGCTACGAGCAGTACTTC.

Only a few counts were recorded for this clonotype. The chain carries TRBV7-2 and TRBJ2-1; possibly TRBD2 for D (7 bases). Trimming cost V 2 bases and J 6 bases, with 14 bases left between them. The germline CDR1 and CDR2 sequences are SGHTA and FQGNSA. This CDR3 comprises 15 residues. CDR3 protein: CASSLMGGALNEQFF. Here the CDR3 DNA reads TGTGCCAGCAGCTTAATGGGGGGGGCTCTCAATGAGCAGTTCTTC.

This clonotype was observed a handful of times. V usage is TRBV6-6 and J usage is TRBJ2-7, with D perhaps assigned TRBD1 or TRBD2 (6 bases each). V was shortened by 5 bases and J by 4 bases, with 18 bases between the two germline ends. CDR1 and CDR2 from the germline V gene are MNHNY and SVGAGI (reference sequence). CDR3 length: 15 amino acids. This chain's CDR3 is CASSLGLQRGYEQYF. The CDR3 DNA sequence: TGTGCCAGCAGTCTGGGACTCCAAAGGGGGTACGAGCAGTACTTC.

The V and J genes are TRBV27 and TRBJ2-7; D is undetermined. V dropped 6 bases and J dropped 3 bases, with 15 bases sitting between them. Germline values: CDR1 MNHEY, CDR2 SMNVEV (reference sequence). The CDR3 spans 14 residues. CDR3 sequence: CASSQRTVDYEQYF. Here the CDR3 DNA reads TGTGCCAGCAGCCAGAGGACCGTTGACTACGAGCAGTACTTC.

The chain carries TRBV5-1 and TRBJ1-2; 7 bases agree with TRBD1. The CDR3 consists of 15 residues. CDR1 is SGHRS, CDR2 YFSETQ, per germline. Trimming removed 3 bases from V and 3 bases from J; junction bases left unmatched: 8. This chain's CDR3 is CASSSIPGQHYGYTF. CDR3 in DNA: TGCGCCAGCAGCTCAATACCGGGACAGCACTATGGCTACACCTTC.

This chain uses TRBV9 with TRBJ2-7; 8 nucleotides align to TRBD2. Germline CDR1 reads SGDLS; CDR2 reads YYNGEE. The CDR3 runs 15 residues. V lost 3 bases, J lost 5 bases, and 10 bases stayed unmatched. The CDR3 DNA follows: TGTGCCAGCAGCGGGTTACGGGAGGGCCCTCACGAGCAGTACTTC. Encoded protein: CASSGLREGPHEQYF. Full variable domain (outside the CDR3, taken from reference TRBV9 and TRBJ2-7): DSGVTQTPKHLITATGQRVTLRCSPRSGDLSVYWYQQSLDQGLQFLIQYYNGEERAKGNILERFSAQQFPDLHSELNLSSLELGDSALYFCASSGLREGPHEQYFGPGTRLTVT.

The CDR3 region is CASSMQGLAGGHNEQFF. CDR3 nucleotides: TGTGCCAGTAGTATGCAGGGACTAGCGGGGGGGCACAATGAGCAGTTCTTC. This rearrangement joins TRBV19 to TRBJ2-5; 16 positions agree with TRBD2. The closer fit of TRBJ2-1 to the DNA end suggests the J call may be wrong. The CDR3 contains 17 residues. CDR1 and CDR2 (germline): LNHDA, SQIVND (reference sequence).

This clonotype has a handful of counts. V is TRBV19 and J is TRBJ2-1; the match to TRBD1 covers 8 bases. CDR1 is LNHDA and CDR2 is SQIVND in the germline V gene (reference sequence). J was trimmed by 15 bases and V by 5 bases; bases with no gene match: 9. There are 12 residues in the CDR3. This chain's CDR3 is CASSVRQGKRFF. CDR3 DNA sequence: TGTGCCAGTAGTGTTAGACAGGGGAAGAGGTTCTTC.

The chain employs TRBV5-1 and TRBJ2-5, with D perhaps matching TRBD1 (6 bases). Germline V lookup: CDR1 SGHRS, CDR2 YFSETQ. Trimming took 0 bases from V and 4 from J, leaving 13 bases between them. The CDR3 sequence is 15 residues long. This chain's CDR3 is CASSLVGLGAETQYF. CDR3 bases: TGCGCCAGCAGCTTGGTTGGGTTGGGGGCAGAGACCCAGTACTTC.

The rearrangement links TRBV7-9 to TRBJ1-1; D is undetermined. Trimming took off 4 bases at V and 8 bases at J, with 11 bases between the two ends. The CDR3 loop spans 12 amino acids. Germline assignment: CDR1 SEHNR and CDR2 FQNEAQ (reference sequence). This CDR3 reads CASSSGRPEAFF. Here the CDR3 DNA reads TGTGCCAGCAGCTCTGGACGGCCGGAAGCTTTCTTT.

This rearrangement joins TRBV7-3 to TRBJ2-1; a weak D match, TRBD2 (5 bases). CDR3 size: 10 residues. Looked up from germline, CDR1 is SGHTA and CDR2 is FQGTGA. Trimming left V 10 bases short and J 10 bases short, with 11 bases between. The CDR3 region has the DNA TGTGCCACCGGGGATGGAGAGCAGTTCTTC. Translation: CATGDGEQFF. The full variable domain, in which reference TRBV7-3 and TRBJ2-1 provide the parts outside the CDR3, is GAGVSQTPSNKVTEKGKYVELRCDPISGHTALYWYRQSLGQGPEFLIYFQGTGAADDSGLPNDRFFAVRPEGSVSTLKIQRTERGDSAVYLCATGDGEQFFGPGTRLTVL.

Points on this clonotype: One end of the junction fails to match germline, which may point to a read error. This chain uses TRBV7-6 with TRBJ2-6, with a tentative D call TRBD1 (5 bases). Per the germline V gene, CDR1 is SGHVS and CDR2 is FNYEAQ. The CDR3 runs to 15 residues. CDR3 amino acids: CAGSWGDSGANVLTF. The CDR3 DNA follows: TGTGCCGGCAGCTGGGGCGACTCTGGGGCCAACGTCCTGACTTTC.

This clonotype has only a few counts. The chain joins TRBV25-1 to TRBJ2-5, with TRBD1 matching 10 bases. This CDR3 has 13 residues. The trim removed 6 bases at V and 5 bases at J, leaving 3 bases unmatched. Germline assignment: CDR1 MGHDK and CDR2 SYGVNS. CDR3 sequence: CASRGTGVETQYF. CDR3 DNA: TGTGCCAGCAGAGGGACAGGGGTCGAGACCCAGTACTTC.

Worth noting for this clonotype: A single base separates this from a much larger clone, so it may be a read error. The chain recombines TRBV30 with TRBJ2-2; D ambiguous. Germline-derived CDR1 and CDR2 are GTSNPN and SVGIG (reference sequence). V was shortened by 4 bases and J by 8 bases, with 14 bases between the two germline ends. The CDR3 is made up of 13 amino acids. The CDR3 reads CAWTWTAIGELFF. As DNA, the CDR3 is TGTGCCTGGACCTGGACGGCCATAGGGGAGCTGTTTTTT.

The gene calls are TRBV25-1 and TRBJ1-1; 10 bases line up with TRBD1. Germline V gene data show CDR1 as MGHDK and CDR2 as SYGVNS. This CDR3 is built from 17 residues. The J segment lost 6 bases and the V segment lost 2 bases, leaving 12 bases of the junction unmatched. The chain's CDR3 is CASSETQDRGLGAEAFF. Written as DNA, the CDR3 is TGTGCCAGCAGTGAAACCCAAGACAGGGGGCTAGGGGCTGAAGCTTTCTTT.

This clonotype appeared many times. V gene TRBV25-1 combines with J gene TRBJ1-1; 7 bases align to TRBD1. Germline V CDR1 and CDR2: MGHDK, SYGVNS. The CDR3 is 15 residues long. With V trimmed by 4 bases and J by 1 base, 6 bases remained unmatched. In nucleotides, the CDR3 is TGTGCCAGCAGTGGGTGGGACAGTGCGAACACTGAAGCTTTCTTT. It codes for CASSGWDSANTEAFF.

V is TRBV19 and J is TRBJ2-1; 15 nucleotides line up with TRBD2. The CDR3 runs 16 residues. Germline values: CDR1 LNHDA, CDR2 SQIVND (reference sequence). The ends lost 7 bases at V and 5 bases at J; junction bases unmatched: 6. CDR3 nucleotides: TGTGCCAGTACCCGGACTAGCGGGAGGGAGGACAATGAGCAGTTCTTC. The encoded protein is CASTRTSGREDNEQFF.

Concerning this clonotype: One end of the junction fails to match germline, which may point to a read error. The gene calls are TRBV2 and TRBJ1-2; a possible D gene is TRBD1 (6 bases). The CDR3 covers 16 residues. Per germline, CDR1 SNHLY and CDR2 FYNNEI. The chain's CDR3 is CASSWTDFSTNYGYIF. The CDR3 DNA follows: TGTGCCAGCAGTTGGACAGATTTTAGCACAAACTATGGCTACATCTTC.

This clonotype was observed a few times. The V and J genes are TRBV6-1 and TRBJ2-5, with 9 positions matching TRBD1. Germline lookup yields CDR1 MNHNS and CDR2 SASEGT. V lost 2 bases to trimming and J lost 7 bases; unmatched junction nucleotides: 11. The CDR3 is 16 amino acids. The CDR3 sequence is CASSERWLQGAGTQYF. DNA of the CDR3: TGTGCCAGCAGTGAAAGATGGTTACAGGGGGCCGGGACCCAGTACTTC.

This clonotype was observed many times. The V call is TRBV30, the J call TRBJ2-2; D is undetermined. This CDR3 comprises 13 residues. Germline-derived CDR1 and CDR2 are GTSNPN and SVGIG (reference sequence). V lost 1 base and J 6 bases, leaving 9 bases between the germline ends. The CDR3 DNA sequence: TGTGCCTGGAGTGGAGTAGCATCCGGGGAGCTGTTTTTT. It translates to CAWSGVASGELFF.

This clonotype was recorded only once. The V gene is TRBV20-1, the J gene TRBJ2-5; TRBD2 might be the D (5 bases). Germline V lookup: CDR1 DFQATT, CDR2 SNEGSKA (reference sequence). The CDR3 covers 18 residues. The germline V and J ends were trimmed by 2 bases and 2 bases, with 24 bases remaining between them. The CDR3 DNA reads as TGCAGTGCTAGACTATACCAATTCGGGGTAGGACCACAAGAGACCCAGTACTTC. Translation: CSARLYQFGVGPQETQYF.